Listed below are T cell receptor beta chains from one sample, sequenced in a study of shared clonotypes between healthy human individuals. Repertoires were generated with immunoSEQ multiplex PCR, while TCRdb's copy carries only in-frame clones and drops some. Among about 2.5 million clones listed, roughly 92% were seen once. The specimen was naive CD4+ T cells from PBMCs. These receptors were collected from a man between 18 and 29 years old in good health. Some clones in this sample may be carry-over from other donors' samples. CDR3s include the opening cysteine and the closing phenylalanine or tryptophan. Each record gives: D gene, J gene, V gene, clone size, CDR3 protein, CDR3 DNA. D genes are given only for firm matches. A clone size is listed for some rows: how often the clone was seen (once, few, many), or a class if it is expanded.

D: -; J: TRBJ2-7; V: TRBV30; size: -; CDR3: CAWRPASYEQYF; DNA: TGTGCCTGGAGGCCAGCTAGTTACGAGCAGTACTTC
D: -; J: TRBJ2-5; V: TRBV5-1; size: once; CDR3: CASSPSQETQYF; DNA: TGCGCCAGCAGCCCCTCCCAAGAGACCCAGTACTTC
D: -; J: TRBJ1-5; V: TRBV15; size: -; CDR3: CATSTVRGASQPQHF; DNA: TGTGCCACCAGCACCGTTAGGGGGGCAAGTCAGCCCCAGCATTTT
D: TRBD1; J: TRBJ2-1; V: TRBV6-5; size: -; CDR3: CASSTTGGFYNEQFF; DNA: TGTGCCAGCAGTACGACAGGGGGTTTCTACAATGAGCAGTTCTTC
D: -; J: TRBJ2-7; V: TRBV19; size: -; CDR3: CASSVRDPAGEQYF; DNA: TGTGCCAGTAGTGTCCGGGACCCCGCGGGCGAGCAGTACTTC
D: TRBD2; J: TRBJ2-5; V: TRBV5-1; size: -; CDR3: CASSPRTSGRAKETQYF; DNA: TGCGCCAGCAGCCCCAGGACTAGCGGGAGGGCCAAAGAGACCCAGTACTTC
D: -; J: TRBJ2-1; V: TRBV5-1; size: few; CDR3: CASSLARGGGDEQFF; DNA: TGCGCCAGCAGCTTGGCGCGGGGAGGGGGCGATGAGCAGTTCTTC
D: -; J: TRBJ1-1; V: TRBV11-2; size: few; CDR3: CASSTQEKEAFF; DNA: TGTGCCAGCAGCACTCAGGAGAAAGAAGCTTTCTTT
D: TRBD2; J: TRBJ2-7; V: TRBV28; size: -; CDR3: CASSEPGLAGYEQYF; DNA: TGTGCCAGCAGTGAGCCGGGACTAGCGGGCTACGAGCAGTACTTC
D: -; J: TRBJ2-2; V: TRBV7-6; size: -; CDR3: CASSFNSAGASNTGELFF; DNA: TGTGCCAGCAGCTTTAATTCGGCAGGGGCCTCGAACACCGGGGAGCTGTTTTTT
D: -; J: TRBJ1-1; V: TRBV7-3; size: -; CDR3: CASSLNRDTNTEAFF; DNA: TGTGCCAGCAGCTTGAACAGGGACACGAACACTGAAGCTTTCTTT
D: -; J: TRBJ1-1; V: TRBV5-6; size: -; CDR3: CASSLYPNSEAFF; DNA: TGTGCCAGCAGCTTGTACCCTAACTCTGAAGCTTTCTTT
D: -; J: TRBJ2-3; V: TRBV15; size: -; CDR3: CATSRVFGTDTQYF; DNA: TGTGCCACCAGCAGAGTTTTCGGGACCGATACGCAGTATTTT
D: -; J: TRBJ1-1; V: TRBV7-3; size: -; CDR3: CASSVKKNTEAFF; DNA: TGTGCCAGCAGCGTAAAAAAGAACACTGAAGCTTTCTTT
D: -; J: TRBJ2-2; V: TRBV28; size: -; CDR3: CASSSRGHGGELFF; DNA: TGTGCCAGCTCCTCCCGAGGGCATGGCGGGGAGCTGTTTTTT
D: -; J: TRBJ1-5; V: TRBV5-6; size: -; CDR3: CASSRTGGQSNQPQHF; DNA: TGTGCCAGCAGCCGAACGGGTGGGCAGTCCAATCAGCCCCAGCATTTT
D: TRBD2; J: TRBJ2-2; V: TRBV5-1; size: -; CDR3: CASSRLAGVGELFF; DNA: TGCGCCAGCTCCCGACTAGCGGGAGTCGGGGAGCTGTTTTTT
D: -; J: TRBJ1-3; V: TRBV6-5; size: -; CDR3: CASSYVAASSGNTIYF; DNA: TGTGCCAGCAGTTACGTGGCCGCAAGCTCTGGAAACACCATATATTTT
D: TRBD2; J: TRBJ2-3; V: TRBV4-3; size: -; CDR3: CASSQDRSTSGTDTQYF; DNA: TGCGCCAGCAGCCAAGATAGGAGCACTAGCGGGACAGATACGCAGTATTTT
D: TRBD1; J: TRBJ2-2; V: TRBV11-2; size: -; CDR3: CASSSGQGGWTGELFF; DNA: TGTGCCAGCAGTAGCGGACAGGGTGGATGGACCGGGGAGCTGTTTTTT
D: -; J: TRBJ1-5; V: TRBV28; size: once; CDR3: CASRVYSNQPQHF; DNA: TGTGCCAGCAGGGTTTATAGCAATCAGCCCCAGCATTTT
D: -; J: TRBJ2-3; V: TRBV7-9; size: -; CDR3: CASSFGVLTGGGDTQYF; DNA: TGTGCCAGCAGCTTCGGGGTTCTGACGGGCGGAGGAGATACGCAGTATTTT
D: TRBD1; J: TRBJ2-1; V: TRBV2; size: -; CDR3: CASSRMTRGEQFF; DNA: TGTGCCAGCAGTCGAATGACCAGGGGGGAGCAGTTCTTC
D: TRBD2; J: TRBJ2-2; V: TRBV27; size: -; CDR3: CASAPISGSITGELFF; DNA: TGTGCCAGCGCACCTATTAGCGGGAGTATCACCGGGGAGCTGTTTTTT
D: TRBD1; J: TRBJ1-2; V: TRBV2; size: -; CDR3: CASRPGQGARDYGYTF; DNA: TGTGCCAGCAGGCCGGGACAGGGGGCTCGTGACTATGGCTACACCTTC
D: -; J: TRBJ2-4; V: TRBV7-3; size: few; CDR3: CASSFRISDIQYF; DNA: TGTGCCAGCAGCTTTCGTATTTCGGACATTCAGTACTTC
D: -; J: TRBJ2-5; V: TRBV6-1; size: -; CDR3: CASISPDRKQYF; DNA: TGTGCCAGCATCTCCCCGGACAGAAAACAGTACTTC
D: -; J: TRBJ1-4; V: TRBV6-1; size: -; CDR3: CASSEMTNEKLFF; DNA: TGTGCCAGCAGTGAAATGACTAATGAAAAACTGTTTTTT
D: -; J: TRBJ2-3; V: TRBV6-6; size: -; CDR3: CASSFQGTDTQYF; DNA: TGTGCCAGCAGTTTCCAGGGTACAGATACGCAGTATTTT
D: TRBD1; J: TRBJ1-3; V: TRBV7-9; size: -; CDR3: CASSLQGSGNTIYF; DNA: TGTGCCAGCAGCCTACAGGGGTCGGGAAACACCATATATTTT
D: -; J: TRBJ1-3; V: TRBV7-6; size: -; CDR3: CASSRGRRAGNTIYF; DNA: TGTGCCAGCAGCCGCGGACGGAGGGCTGGAAACACCATATATTTT
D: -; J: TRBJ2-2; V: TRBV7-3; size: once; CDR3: CASSSGAANTGELFF; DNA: TGTGCCAGCAGTTCGGGTGCGGCGAACACCGGGGAGCTGTTTTTT
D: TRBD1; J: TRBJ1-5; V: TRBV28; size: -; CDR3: CASSSPPGGGQPQHF; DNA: TGTGCCAGCAGTTCCCCCCCAGGGGGGGGCCAGCCCCAGCATTTT
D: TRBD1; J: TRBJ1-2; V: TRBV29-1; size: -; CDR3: CSADRGGYGYTF; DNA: TGCAGCGCAGACAGGGGCGGTTATGGCTACACCTTC
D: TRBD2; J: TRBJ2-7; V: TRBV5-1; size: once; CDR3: CASSLPGGEQYF; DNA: TGCGCCAGCAGCTTGCCGGGGGGCGAGCAGTACTTC
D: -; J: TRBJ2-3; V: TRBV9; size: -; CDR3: CASSPLQIASRISDTQYF; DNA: TGTGCCAGCAGCCCCCTCCAGATTGCTAGTCGAATCTCAGATACGCAGTATTTT
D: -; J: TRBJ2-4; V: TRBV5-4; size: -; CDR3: CASSLGQGVRVAKNIQYF; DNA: TGTGCCAGCAGCTTGGGGCAGGGCGTACGGGTAGCCAAAAACATTCAGTACTTC
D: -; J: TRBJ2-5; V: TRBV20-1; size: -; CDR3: CSAGAGKTQYF; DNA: TGCAGTGCAGGAGCCGGGAAGACCCAGTACTTC
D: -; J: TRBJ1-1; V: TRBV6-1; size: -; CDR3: CASRINTEAFF; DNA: TGTGCCAGCAGAATAAATACTGAAGCTTTCTTT
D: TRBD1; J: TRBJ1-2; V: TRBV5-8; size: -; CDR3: CASSPRQGGRGYTF; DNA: TGTGCCAGCAGCCCAAGACAGGGAGGTCGTGGCTACACCTTC